The sequence of this TCR beta chain was determined in a study of blood T cell repertoires in COVID-19. Sequencing was performed with immunoSEQ multiplex PCR; in TCRdb, only in-frame clones are kept and a portion is missing. Seen here are approximately 82,000 clones, roughly 86% observed once, and the top ten hold almost 7%. This CDR3 is 13 amino acids long. Germline lookup yields CDR1 SGHRS and CDR2 YFSETQ. Trimming shortened V by 0 bases and J by 6 bases, and 7 bases separated the two germline ends. The sequencing sample was made of peripheral blood. The receptor was derived from a man between 45 and 60 years old with active or convalescent COVID-19. The V and J genes are TRBV5-1 and TRBJ2-1; possibly TRBD2 for D (6 bases). The CDR3 bases are TGCGCCAGCAGCTTGGCCGGGGGCAATGAGCAGTTCTTC. Translated: CASSLAGGNEQFF.